This is a list of T cell receptor beta chains from one sample in a study of early T cells in non-severe SARS-CoV-2 infection. TCRdb itself ran the 5' RACE reads through MiXCR, one entry per CDR3 protein. Of about 39,000 distinct CDR3 sequences listed, 7.1% were seen once; the top ten hold approximately 4.5%. The specimen was whole blood. These receptors were taken from an adult who was a healthcare worker with PCR-confirmed SARS-CoV-2 infection or an uninfected control (not recorded which). CDR3s include the opening cysteine and the closing phenylalanine or tryptophan. Each record gives: J gene, D gene, clone size, V gene, CDR3 DNA, CDR3 protein. D genes are given only for firm matches. Some rows mark clone size as missing; the rest say once, few, many or name a class of expanded clone.

TRBJ2-3 TRBD2 - TRBV6-6 TGTGCCAGCAGTTACCGGCGGGGGGGCCCGGGAGATACGCAGTATTTT CASSYRRGGPGDTQYF
TRBJ2-1 TRBD2 - TRBV6-5 TGTGCCAGCAGAAGCAGACTAGCGGGGGGGCTGAACAATGAGCAGTTCTTC CASRSRLAGGLNNEQFF
TRBJ1-1 - many TRBV20-1 TGCAGTGCTAGACCAGGGGCGAGGAAAGCTTTCTTT CSARPGARKAFF
TRBJ2-5 - few TRBV7-6 TGTGCCAGCAGCCGTCTAGGAGCGGCCCAGGAGACCCAGTACTTC CASSRLGAAQETQYF
TRBJ2-7 TRBD1 many TRBV6-6 TGTGCCAGCAGACCGGGACAGAGCATTTCCTACGAGCAGTACTTC CASRPGQSISYEQYF
TRBJ1-2 TRBD1 - TRBV10-2 TGCGCCAGCAGTGAGTCGAGAGTCACGGGACAGGTCTATGGCTACACCTTC CASSESRVTGQVYGYTF
TRBJ2-7 TRBD1 - TRBV25-1 TGTGCCAGCAGTGTTTCAGGACAGGACTCCTACGAGCAGTACTTC CASSVSGQDSYEQYF
TRBJ1-6 - many TRBV6-5 TGTGCCAGCGGGAGTTCACCCCTCCACTTT CASGSSPLHF
TRBJ2-1 - many TRBV4-3 TGCGCCAGCAGCCAAGGGGGATACTACAATGAGCAGTTCTTC CASSQGGYYNEQFF
TRBJ2-7 TRBD2 - TRBV3-1 TGTGCCAGCAGACCTAGCGGGGGGAGCTCCTACGAGCAGTACTTC CASRPSGGSSYEQYF
TRBJ2-5 - many TRBV6-5 TGTGCCAGCAGTTACACCGCGGGTCCCGAGGAGACCCAGTACTTC CASSYTAGPEETQYF
TRBJ2-1 - many TRBV11-2 TGTGCCAGCAGCGTTGGGGTGGGCGTTGAGCAGTTCTTC CASSVGVGVEQFF
TRBJ2-3 - few TRBV29-1 TGCAGCGTTGAAGTTCCCCGCCACGATACGCAGTATTTT CSVEVPRHDTQYF
TRBJ2-7 TRBD2 many TRBV11-2 TGTGCCAGCAGCTTACTAGCGGGGCCCTACGAGCAGTACTTC CASSLLAGPYEQYF
TRBJ2-5 TRBD2 many TRBV4-3 TGCGCCAGCAGCCAAGATCCTAGCGGGGGGGCAGAGACCCAGTACTTC CASSQDPSGGAETQYF
TRBJ2-3 TRBD1 many TRBV11-3 TGTGCCAGCAGCCCCGGACAGGGTGTAGGGGCGCAGTATTTT CASSPGQGVGAQYF
TRBJ2-7 - many TRBV7-2 TGTGCCAGCAGCTTAATTAGCGACACCTACGAGCAGTACTTC CASSLISDTYEQYF
TRBJ2-2 - - TRBV3-1 TGTGCCAGCAGCCCCTTCCCCGGGCGTACCGGGGAGCTGTTTTTT CASSPFPGRTGELFF
TRBJ2-1 TRBD2 many TRBV5-1 TGCGCCAGCAGCGGCGGCGGGACTAGCGGGGCCAATGAGCAGTTCTTC CASSGGGTSGANEQFF
TRBJ2-2 - many TRBV10-3 TGTGCCATCAGGCGACCGGGGGACACCGGGGAGCTGTTTTTT CAIRRPGDTGELFF
TRBJ2-5 - many TRBV15 TGTGCCACCAGCAGAGTTCGCGAGACCCAGTACTTC CATSRVRETQYF
TRBJ1-1 - many TRBV5-6 TGTGCCAGCAGCTTGGGAGGCACAGACTTTGAAGCTTTCTTT CASSLGGTDFEAFF
TRBJ1-5 - few TRBV5-1 TGCGCCAGCAGGCCGGGACTCCTGGGCAATCAGCCCCAGCATTTT CASRPGLLGNQPQHF
TRBJ1-1 - many TRBV12-3/TRBV12-4 TGTGCCAGCAGTTTGATTCGGGGTTCCACTGAAGCTTTCTTT CASSLIRGSTEAFF
TRBJ2-3 TRBD2 many TRBV20-1 TGCAGTGCTCGCCGGGGAGCGGGGAGGGGAGATACGCAGTATTTT CSARRGAGRGDTQYF
TRBJ2-1 - few TRBV7-9 TGTGCCAGCAGCTTAGATCTAGTGAATGAGCAGTTCTTC CASSLDLVNEQFF
TRBJ1-2 - few TRBV20-1 TGCAGTGCTAGTGAACAGGGAAATTATGGCTACACCTTC CSASEQGNYGYTF
TRBJ1-4 TRBD1 few TRBV12-3/TRBV12-4 TGTGCCAGCAGTTTCAGGACAGGGACCGCAACTAATGAAAAACTGTTTTTT CASSFRTGTATNEKLFF
TRBJ1-2 - - TRBV3-1 TGTGCCAGCAGCCGGACCGTCGCTAATGGCTACACCTTC CASSRTVANGYTF
TRBJ2-7 TRBD1 few TRBV5-1 TGCGCCAGCAGCTTCGCGGGACAGGGAATGGGTTACGAGCAGTACTTC CASSFAGQGMGYEQYF
TRBJ2-2 - few TRBV6-5 TGTGCCAGCAGTTACTCTGGCAGAAAAGGCACCGGGGAGCTGTTTTTT CASSYSGRKGTGELFF
TRBJ1-1 - many TRBV2 TGTGCCAGCGGCGCCGGAGTCGGGGTTCCTGAAGCTTTCTTT CASGAGVGVPEAFF
TRBJ1-3 - many TRBV3-1 TGTGCCAGCAGCCAAGAAGGTCATCTCGCTGGAAACACCATATATTTT CASSQEGHLAGNTIYF
TRBJ1-2 - - TRBV4-2 TGTGCCAGCAGCCTCGAGCACGGGAATGGCTACACCTTC CASSLEHGNGYTF
TRBJ1-5 - many TRBV20-1 TGCAGTGCCCTCCTAGGCGGGGATCTTCAGCCCCAGCATTTT CSALLGGDLQPQHF
TRBJ2-3 - few TRBV6-1 TGTGCCAGCAGTGACCGGGGGATCACAGATACGCAGTATTTT CASSDRGITDTQYF
TRBJ2-1 TRBD2 many TRBV20-1 TGCAGTGCTAGAGATTGGAAAAGGGCGGGGGGCCTCGCGCTAAATGAGCAGTTCTTC CSARDWKRAGGLALNEQFF
TRBJ2-7 TRBD1 many TRBV18 TGTGCCAGCTCACCAAGGGGGCGGAGACAGGGAGACGAGCAGTACTTC CASSPRGRRQGDEQYF
TRBJ2-7 - few TRBV4-1 TGCGCCAGCAGCGCGGGACTGCTATTCTACGAGCAGTACTTC CASSAGLLFYEQYF
TRBJ2-4 - few TRBV4-1 TGCGCCAGCAGCCAAGATAGAGAGAGAAACATTCAGTACTTC CASSQDRERNIQYF
TRBJ2-3 TRBD2 few TRBV29-1 TGCAGCGCCTCACTAGCGGGGGGGACAGATACGCAGTATTTT CSASLAGGTDTQYF
TRBJ2-5 - - TRBV7-8 TGTGCCAGCAGCTTAGCGATGGGACGGATAGAGACCCAGTACTTC CASSLAMGRIETQYF
TRBJ2-3 - few TRBV20-1 TGCAGTGCTAGAGACCAATTAGAAGATACGCAGTATTTT CSARDQLEDTQYF
TRBJ2-5 TRBD2 - TRBV7-6 TGTGCCAGCAGTCCGCCCGGGCGGGGGTACCAAGAGACCCAGTACTTC CASSPPGRGYQETQYF
TRBJ2-2 TRBD1 medium-sized TRBV7-3 TGTGCCAGCAGCTCGCTAGGGACAGCGAACACCGGGGAGCTGTTTTTT CASSSLGTANTGELFF
TRBJ1-2 - many TRBV2 TGTGCCAGCAGTGCTCAGCTTGGCGGCTACACCTTC CASSAQLGGYTF
TRBJ2-7 - - TRBV9 TGTGCCAGCAGCGTAGTTTCGGATACCTACGAGCAGTACTTC CASSVVSDTYEQYF
TRBJ2-7 TRBD2 - TRBV11-2 TGTGCCAGCAGTCCGACTAGCGGGGTTGCGTACGAGCAGTACTTC CASSPTSGVAYEQYF
TRBJ2-5 TRBD2 many TRBV24-1 TGTGCCACCAGTAGCGGGGGACAAGAGACCCAGTACTTC CATSSGGQETQYF